This T cell receptor beta chain was sequenced in a study of neurological immune-mediated disorders. This clonotype has ten or more counts. The target antigen is unknown. As for the cDNA, it was generated by 5'RACE with 10-nucleotide random UMIs. MiXCR was run by TCRdb on the 5' RACE reads, yielding one entry per CDR3 protein. Of 77,000 or so distinct CDR3 sequences in the sample, under 10% were seen once. 2 million PBMCs stored at -80 C were the source of the unsorted libraries. General observations from the study: HTLV-1-associated myelopathy had the most TCR clonal expansion, while multiple sclerosis had the least, a level that fell below healthy controls.

In germline, CDR1 is MGHRA, CDR2 YSYEKL. This CDR3 has 16 amino acids. Trimming at V came to 4 bases and at J to 0 bases, leaving 5 bases not matched to a gene. The V and J genes are TRBV4-1 and TRBJ2-1; 8 positions match TRBD2. The receptor was isolated from a man aged 45-65 years in good health. Sequenced sample: PBMCs. The CDR3 DNA sequence: TGCGCCAGCAGCCCCACTAGCGGCCCCTCCTACAATGAGCAGTTCTTC. It translates to CASSPTSGPSYNEQFF.